The rows below give T cell receptor beta chains drawn from one sample of a study of blood T cell repertoires in COVID-19. Sequencing used immunoSEQ multiplex PCR; TCRdb keeps in-frame clones, though not all of them. In the table there are approximately 90,000 clones, less than 90% of which are singletons. Sequencing was carried out using peripheral blood. These receptors all stem from an older man with active or convalescent COVID-19. CDR3s include the opening cysteine and the closing phenylalanine or tryptophan. D genes are given only for firm matches. Clone size is not always given. Where it is, it says once, few, many or a class for expanded clones.

>-|-|TRBV7-3|TRBJ2-1
TGTGCCAGCAGTAAACGAAGCTTTTCCTCCTACAATGAGCAGTTCTTC
CASSKRSFSSYNEQFF
>TRBD1|-|TRBV3-1/TRBV3-2|TRBJ1-1
TGTGCCAGCAGTCCTGGACAGGGGTTTATGAACACTGAAGCTTTCTTT
CASSPGQGFMNTEAFF
>-|-|TRBV5-1|TRBJ2-5
TGCGCCAGCAGCCCAGCGGGAGAGACCCAGTACTTC
CASSPAGETQYF
>TRBD1|-|TRBV6-5|TRBJ1-4
TGTGCCAGCAGGACAGGGGGGGGCACTAATGAAAAACTGTTTTTT
CASRTGGGTNEKLFF
>-|-|TRBV6-5|TRBJ1-5
TGTGCCAGCGGGCAGGGAAGACAGCCCCAGCATTTT
CASGQGRQPQHF
>-|-|TRBV5-4|TRBJ2-5
TGTGCCAGCACCCGAGCCGACAGCAGCGAGACCCAGTACTTC
CASTRADSSETQYF
>TRBD1|-|TRBV19|TRBJ1-1
TGTGCCAGTAGTAGACAGGGGTTGAACACTGAAGCTTTCTTT
CASSRQGLNTEAFF
>-|-|TRBV2|TRBJ2-2
TGTGCCAGCAACCCAGGGGTAGGGGAGCTGTTTTTT
CASNPGVGELFF
>-|-|TRBV30|TRBJ2-7
TGTGCCTGGAGTGTCGTTCAGGGTACCTACGAGCAGTACTTC
CAWSVVQGTYEQYF
>TRBD2|-|TRBV6-2/TRBV6-3|TRBJ2-7
TGTGCCAGCAGCCCCCGGGGCGGGGGATCCTCACCTTCCTACGAGCAGTACTTC
CASSPRGGGSSPSYEQYF
>TRBD1|-|TRBV7-2|TRBJ2-7
TGTGCCAGCAGCTTCCCCCCGGGACAGGGGAACCACGAGCAGTACTTC
CASSFPPGQGNHEQYF
>-|-|TRBV18|TRBJ2-3
TGTGCCAGCTCACCAGGTACTCGGACAGATACGCAGTATTTT
CASSPGTRTDTQYF
>-|few|TRBV7-8|TRBJ2-2
TGTGCCAGCAGTTGGACTTTCACCGGGGAGCTGTTTTTT
CASSWTFTGELFF
>-|-|TRBV3-1/TRBV3-2|TRBJ2-7
TGTGCCAGCAGCCAAGTTGCGACCGGGTCCTACGAGCAGTACTTC
CASSQVATGSYEQYF
>TRBD1|-|TRBV4-3|TRBJ1-4
TGCGCCAGCAGCCAAGTCCTTGCGGGACAGGGTGGTGAAAAACTGTTTTTT
CASSQVLAGQGGEKLFF
>-|once|TRBV24-1|TRBJ2-2
TGTGCCAACGGGGGGGGACAGACGATCTCGAACACCGGGGAGCTGTTTTTT
CANGGGQTISNTGELFF
>-|-|TRBV29-1|TRBJ2-5
TGCAGCGTCCCGACGGGACTTTTGCAAGAGACCCAGTACTTC
CSVPTGLLQETQYF
>-|-|TRBV6-2/TRBV6-3|TRBJ1-2
TGTGCCAGCAGTTACTCCGGTAACTATGGCTACACCTTC
CASSYSGNYGYTF
>-|-|TRBV7-8|TRBJ2-1
TGTGCCAGCGACAAAGGTCGGGGGTTCTCCTACAATGAGCAGTTCTTC
CASDKGRGFSYNEQFF
>-|-|TRBV2|TRBJ1-5
TGTGCCAGCAGCCCCAGGGGTTTGGAGCCCCAGCATTTT
CASSPRGLEPQHF
>TRBD2|-|TRBV4-2|TRBJ2-7
TGTGCCAGCAGCCAATCCATACCGGGAGGGTTCCACGAGCAGTACTTC
CASSQSIPGGFHEQYF
>-|-|TRBV18|TRBJ1-1
TGTGCCAGCTCATACGGGAGAGTCAACACTGAAGCTTTCTTT
CASSYGRVNTEAFF
>-|-|TRBV5-5|TRBJ2-5
TGTGCCAGCAGCTTTCCCGACGGGAAACACCAAGAGACCCAGTACTTC
CASSFPDGKHQETQYF
>-|-|TRBV15|TRBJ1-1
TGTGCCACCAGCAGAGATTTACAGAAGGACTATAAGAACACTGAAGCTTTCTTT
CATSRDLQKDYKNTEAFF
>-|-|TRBV6-5|TRBJ2-7
TGTGCCACCGCGCCGGTTTTGGACATACCCTACGAGCAGTACTTC
CATAPVLDIPYEQYF
>-|few|TRBV12-3/TRBV12-4|TRBJ2-5
TGTGCCAGCAGTTTAGGGCTAGTAGAGACCCAGTACTTC
CASSLGLVETQYF
>-|-|TRBV5-1|TRBJ2-5
TGCGCCAGCAGCATCGAAGAGACCCAGTACTTC
CASSIEETQYF
>TRBD2|-|TRBV4-1|TRBJ2-7
TGCGCCAGCAGCCCCGGGACTAGCGGGGGTACCTACGAGCAGTACTTC
CASSPGTSGGTYEQYF
>TRBD2|-|TRBV20-1|TRBJ2-1
TGCAGTGCTAGTGGGCTAGCGGGAACCTACAATGAGCAGTTCTTC
CSASGLAGTYNEQFF
>TRBD1|-|TRBV5-1|TRBJ2-5
TGCGCCAGCAGCTTGGAACGACAGGGGGAGACCCAGTACTTC
CASSLERQGETQYF
>-|-|TRBV29-1|TRBJ1-1
TGCAGCGTAGTTGGGACAACCGAAGCTTTCTTT
CSVVGTTEAFF
>TRBD1|-|TRBV28|TRBJ1-3
TGTGCCAGCACCCAGGGGGGTGGAAACACCATATATTTT
CASTQGGGNTIYF
>-|-|TRBV11-1|TRBJ1-2
TGTGCCAGCAGCACTAGAGGTGGCACCAACTATGGCTACACCTTC
CASSTRGGTNYGYTF
>-|-|TRBV5-1|TRBJ2-7
TGCGCCAGCAGCTTGGCTGGTAACTTAGCCTACGAGCAGTACTTC
CASSLAGNLAYEQYF
>-|-|TRBV4-1|TRBJ1-2
TGCGCCAGCAGCCAAGATCCGAACTATGGCTACACCTTC
CASSQDPNYGYTF
>-|-|TRBV28|TRBJ1-2
TGTGCCAGCAGGACCCTCAGGGCGGGCTACACCTTC
CASRTLRAGYTF
>TRBD2|-|TRBV13|TRBJ2-3
TGTGCCAGCAGCTGGACTAGCGGCAGCACAGATACGCAGTATTTT
CASSWTSGSTDTQYF
>TRBD1|-|TRBV24-1|TRBJ2-1
TGTGCCACCAGTGAACAGGACAGGGTCGGGGAATTCTTC
CATSEQDRVGEFF
>TRBD2|-|TRBV30|TRBJ2-2
TGTGCCTGGAGTGTACTGGCGGGAGCGAACACCGGGGAGCTGTTTTTT
CAWSVLAGANTGELFF
>-|-|TRBV4-1|TRBJ2-7
TGCGCCAGCAGCCAATCGACAGTCTCCTACGAGCAGTACTTC
CASSQSTVSYEQYF
>-|-|TRBV3-1/TRBV3-2|TRBJ2-2
TGTGCCAGCGGGGACTTAGACACCGGGGAGCTGTTTTTT
CASGDLDTGELFF
>TRBD1|-|TRBV13|TRBJ2-2
TGTGCCAGCAGCACCGGACAGGACGGGGAGCTGTTTTTT
CASSTGQDGELFF
>-|-|TRBV5-6|TRBJ1-4
TGTGCCAGCAGCTTGGATGGTGCACAGGAAAAACTGTTTTTT
CASSLDGAQEKLFF
>-|-|TRBV28|TRBJ1-2
TGTGCCAGCAGCCGAGAATCCTATGGCTACACCTTC
CASSRESYGYTF
>TRBD1|-|TRBV7-9|TRBJ1-1
TGTGCCAGCAGCAGCAGGGGGAGGGCTTTCTTT
CASSSRGRAFF
>-|once|TRBV18|TRBJ2-3
TGTGCCAGCTCACCACTCTCTCTCCAGATGGATACGCAGTATTTT
CASSPLSLQMDTQYF
>-|-|TRBV4-3|TRBJ2-5
TGCGCCAGCAGCCAAGGAGGGTCGTACGCGGAGACCCAGTACTTC
CASSQGGSYAETQYF
>-|-|TRBV28|TRBJ1-1
TGTGCCAGCAGCTACAGGGTAAAAGCTTTCTTT
CASSYRVKAFF
>TRBD1|-|TRBV5-1|TRBJ1-1
TGCGCCAGCAGCCCATACTCGACAGGGACTGAAGCTTTCTTT
CASSPYSTGTEAFF